A single sample is the source of the 12 T cell receptor beta chains below, sequenced in a study of blood T cell repertoires in COVID-19. Assay used: immunoSEQ multiplex PCR; TCRdb lists only in-frame clones, some missing. Of around 77,000 clones listed, more than 80% are singletons. Sequencing was performed on peripheral blood. The receptors originated from a man older than 75 with acute or convalescent COVID-19.

This clone was seen only a few times. In DNA, the CDR3 is TGTGCCAGCAGCGCCGGACAGGGAAGGCCCTACGAGCAGTACTTC. Residues: CASSAGQGRPYEQYF. The rearrangement joins TRBV7-2 to TRBJ2-7, with 8 bases that match TRBD1. V was pared by 5 bases and J by 2 bases, with 8 bases of the junction left unmatched. The CDR3 runs 15 residues. The germline V gene has CDR1 SGHTA and CDR2 FQGNSA.

In this sample, this clone turned up a few times. A read error may produce the germline difference seen at one junction end. The chain uses TRBV7-2 and TRBJ2-7; 9 positions match TRBD2. Germline V gives CDR1 SGHTA, CDR2 FQGNSA. The CDR3 extends over 15 amino acids. CDR3 bases: TGTGCCAGCACCTTAGGTCTAGCGGGGACCTACGAGCAGTACTTC. Protein product: CASTLGLAGTYEQYF.

This clone was counted only a few times. V is TRBV5-1 and J is TRBJ2-3, with 15 bases aligning to TRBD2. The CDR3 is made up of 15 amino acids. The germline gives CDR1 SGHRS, CDR2 YFSETQ. V was pared by 7 bases and J by 10 bases, with 10 bases of the junction left unmatched. The CDR3 protein is CASGEGLAGGNAQYF. CDR3 DNA sequence: TGCGCCAGCGGGGAGGGACTAGCGGGAGGAAATGCGCAGTATTTT.

The V call is TRBV6-1, the J call TRBJ2-7; 12 nucleotides match TRBD1. This CDR3 is built from 16 residues. CDR1 and CDR2 (germline): MNHNS, SASEGT. The V and J ends lost 2 bases and 7 bases, in that order; junction bases with no gene match: 9. CDR3 protein: CASSEMWGQGAREQYF. DNA of the CDR3: TGTGCCAGCAGTGAAATGTGGGGACAGGGGGCGCGGGAGCAGTACTTC.

This chain links TRBV3-1 (or the pseudogene TRBV3-2) with TRBJ2-1; the match to TRBD1 covers 8 bases. V lost 4 bases to trimming and J lost 2 bases; unmatched junction nucleotides: 7. The CDR3 is made up of 16 amino acids. CDR1 is LGHDT and CDR2 is YNNKEL in the germline V gene (reference sequence). CDR3 DNA: TGTGCCAGCAGCCCAGACAGGGGATCTCCCTACAATGAGCAGTTCTTC. Translating it yields CASSPDRGSPYNEQFF.

The chain uses TRBV4-3 and TRBJ1-4; tentatively, D is TRBD1 (6 bases). V dropped 0 bases and J dropped 3 bases, with 11 bases sitting between them. The germline V gene encodes CDR1 LGHNA and CDR2 YSLEER. This CDR3 has 16 amino acids. The CDR3 DNA reads as TGCGCCAGCAGCCAAGATGTCAGGACAGCTAATGAAAAACTGTTTTTT. This codes for CASSQDVRTANEKLFF.

The V call is TRBV7-2, the J call TRBJ2-5; 8 positions agree with TRBD2. V lost 4 bases, J lost 5 bases, and 9 bases stayed unmatched. Germline CDR1 SGHTA, CDR2 FQGNSA. The CDR3 is 15 residues long. The CDR3 DNA reads as TGTGCCAGCAGCTCCTTGCGGGGGGTGGATGAGACCCAGTACTTC. Encoded protein: CASSSLRGVDETQYF.

This clone has just a few counts. The rearrangement links TRBV27 to TRBJ2-5; D is possibly TRBD1 (5 bases). The CDR3 is made up of 14 amino acids. With 5 bases removed from V and 4 bases from J, the gap between germline ends came to 14 bases. Germline V lookup: CDR1 MNHEY, CDR2 SMNVEV (reference sequence). The CDR3 sequence: CASSNQGMGETQYF. The DNA for the CDR3 is TGTGCCAGCAGTAACCAGGGAATGGGAGAGACCCAGTACTTC.

The chain carries TRBV5-5 and TRBJ2-7; no definite D call. The CDR3 spans 15 residues. The germline V gene encodes CDR1 SGHKS and CDR2 YYEKEE (reference sequence). Trimming left V 4 bases short and J 0 bases short, with 14 bases between. The CDR3 coding sequence is TGTGCCAGCAGCCGTCAGATACAGAGCTCCTACGAGCAGTACTTC. Its translation is CASSRQIQSSYEQYF. Variable domain in full (rest from reference TRBV5-5 and TRBJ2-7): DAGVTQSPTHLIKTRGQQVTLRCSPISGHKSVSWYQQVLGQGPQFIFQYYEKEERGRGNFPDRFSARQFPNYSSELNVNALLLGDSALYLCASSRQIQSSYEQYFGPGTRLTVT.

CDR3 bases: TGTGCCAGTAAGGAGGGACAGGGGGCCGACGGGGAGCTGTTTTTT. Amino acids: CASKEGQGADGELFF. The chain uses TRBV19 and TRBJ2-2; 12 bases map to TRBD1. The CDR3 length is 15 residues. The germline gives CDR1 LNHDA, CDR2 SQIVND (reference sequence). J lost 7 bases, V lost 7 bases, and 7 bases had no gene match.

V usage is TRBV28 and J usage is TRBJ1-3; TRBD1 matches at 11 bases. J gave up 3 bases and V 5 bases, and 9 bases lay outside the gene matches. CDR3 length equals 17 residues. Per the germline V gene, CDR1 is MDHEN and CDR2 is SYDVKM. Written as DNA, the CDR3 is TGTGCCAGCAGTCCCTTGGACAGGGGGCTCCGTGGAAACACCATATATTTT. This encodes CASSPLDRGLRGNTIYF.

This sequence joins TRBV7-9 and TRBJ2-7; D not resolved. V lost 5 bases to trimming and J lost 0 bases, with 11 bases between them. This CDR3 has 14 residues. Looked up from germline, CDR1 is SEHNR and CDR2 is FQNEAQ (reference sequence). CDR3 region: CASSPDWSSYEQYF. Here the CDR3 DNA reads TGTGCCAGCAGCCCCGACTGGAGCTCCTACGAGCAGTACTTC. The whole variable domain, remainder taken from reference TRBV7-9 and TRBJ2-7, is DTGVSQNPRHKITKRGQNVTFRCDPISEHNRLYWYRQTLGQGPEFLTYFQNEAQLEKSRLLSDRFSAERPKGSFSTLEIQRTEQGDSAMYLCASSPDWSSYEQYFGPGTRLTVT.